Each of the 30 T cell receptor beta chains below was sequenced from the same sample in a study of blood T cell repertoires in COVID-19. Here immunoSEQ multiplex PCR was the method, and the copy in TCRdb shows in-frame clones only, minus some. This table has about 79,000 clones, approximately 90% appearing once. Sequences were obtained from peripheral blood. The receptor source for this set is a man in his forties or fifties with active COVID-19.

CDR3 bases: TGTGCCAGCAGCCCAATAGGCGGGACCCAAGAGACCCAGTACTTC. Translating gives CASSPIGGTQETQYF. The gene calls are TRBV7-3 and TRBJ2-5; D is perhaps TRBD2 (6 bases). Per germline, CDR1 SGHTA and CDR2 FQGTGA. V lost 5 bases and J 1 base, leaving 14 bases between the germline ends. The CDR3 extends over 15 amino acids.

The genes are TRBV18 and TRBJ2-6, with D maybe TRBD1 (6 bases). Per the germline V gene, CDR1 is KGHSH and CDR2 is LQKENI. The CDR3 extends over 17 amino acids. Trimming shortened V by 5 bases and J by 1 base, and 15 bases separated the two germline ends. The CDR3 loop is CASSEETGISGANVLTF. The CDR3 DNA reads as TGTGCCAGCTCAGAGGAGACAGGCATTTCTGGGGCCAACGTCCTGACTTTC.

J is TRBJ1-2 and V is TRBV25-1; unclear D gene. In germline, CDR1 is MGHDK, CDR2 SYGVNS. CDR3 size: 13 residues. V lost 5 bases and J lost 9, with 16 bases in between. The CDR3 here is CASSPPSEGSYTF. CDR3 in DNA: TGTGCCAGCAGTCCACCCTCGGAGGGTAGCTACACCTTC.

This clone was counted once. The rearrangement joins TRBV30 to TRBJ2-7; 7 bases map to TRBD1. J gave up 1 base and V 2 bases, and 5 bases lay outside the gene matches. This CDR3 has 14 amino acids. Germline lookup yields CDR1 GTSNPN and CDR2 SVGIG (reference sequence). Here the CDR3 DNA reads TGTGCCTGGAGTCGACCGACAGGGTCCTACGAGCAGTACTTC. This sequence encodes CAWSRPTGSYEQYF. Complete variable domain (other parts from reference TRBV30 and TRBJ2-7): SQTIHQWPATLVQPVGSPLSLECTVEGTSNPNLYWYRQAAGRGLQLLFYSVGIGQISSEVPQNLSASRPQDRQFILSSKKLLLSDSGFYLCAWSRPTGSYEQYFGPGTRLTVT.

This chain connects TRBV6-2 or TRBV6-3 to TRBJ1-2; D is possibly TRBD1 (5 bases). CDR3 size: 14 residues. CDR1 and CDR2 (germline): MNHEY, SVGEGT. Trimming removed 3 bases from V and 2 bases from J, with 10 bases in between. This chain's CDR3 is CASSYWGENYGYTF. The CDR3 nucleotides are TGTGCCAGCAGTTATTGGGGGGAAAACTATGGCTACACCTTC.

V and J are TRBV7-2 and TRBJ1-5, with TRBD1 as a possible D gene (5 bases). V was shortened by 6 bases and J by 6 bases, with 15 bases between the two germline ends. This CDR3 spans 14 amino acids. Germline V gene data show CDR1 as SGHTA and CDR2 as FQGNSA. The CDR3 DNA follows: TGTGCCAGCAGTCCTGGACATTTGGGTCAGCCCCAGCATTTT. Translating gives CASSPGHLGQPQHF.

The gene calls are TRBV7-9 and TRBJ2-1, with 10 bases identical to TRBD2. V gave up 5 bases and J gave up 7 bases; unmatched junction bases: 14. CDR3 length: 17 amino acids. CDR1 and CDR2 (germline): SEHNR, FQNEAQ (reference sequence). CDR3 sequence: CASSLPWASGRGNEQFF. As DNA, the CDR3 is TGTGCCAGCAGCCTCCCCTGGGCTAGCGGGAGAGGGAATGAGCAGTTCTTC.

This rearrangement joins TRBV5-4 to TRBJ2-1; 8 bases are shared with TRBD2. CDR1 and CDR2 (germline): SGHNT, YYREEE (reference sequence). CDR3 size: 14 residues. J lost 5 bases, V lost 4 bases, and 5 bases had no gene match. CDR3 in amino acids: CASSTRGLDNEQFF. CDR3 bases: TGTGCCAGCAGCACAAGGGGACTAGACAATGAGCAGTTCTTC.

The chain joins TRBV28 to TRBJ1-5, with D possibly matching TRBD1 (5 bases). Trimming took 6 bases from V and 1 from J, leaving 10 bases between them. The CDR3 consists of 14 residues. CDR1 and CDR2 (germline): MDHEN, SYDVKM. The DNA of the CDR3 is TGTGCCAGCAGGCGCGGGGGGAGCAATCAGCCCCAGCATTTT. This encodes CASRRGGSNQPQHF.

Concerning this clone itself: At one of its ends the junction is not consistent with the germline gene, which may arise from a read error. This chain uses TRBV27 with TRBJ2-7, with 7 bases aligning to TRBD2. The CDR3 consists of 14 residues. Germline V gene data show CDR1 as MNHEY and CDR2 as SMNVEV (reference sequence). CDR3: CASTGGASPYQQYF. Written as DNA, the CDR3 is TGTGCCAGCACGGGGGGAGCTTCCCCCTACCAGCAGTACTTC.

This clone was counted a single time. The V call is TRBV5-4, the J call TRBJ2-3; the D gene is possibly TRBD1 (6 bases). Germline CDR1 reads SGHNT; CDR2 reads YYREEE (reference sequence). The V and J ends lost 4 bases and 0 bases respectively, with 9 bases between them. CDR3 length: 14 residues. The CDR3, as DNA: TGTGCCAGCAGCGTGACAGGAAGCACAGATACGCAGTATTTT. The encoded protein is CASSVTGSTDTQYF.

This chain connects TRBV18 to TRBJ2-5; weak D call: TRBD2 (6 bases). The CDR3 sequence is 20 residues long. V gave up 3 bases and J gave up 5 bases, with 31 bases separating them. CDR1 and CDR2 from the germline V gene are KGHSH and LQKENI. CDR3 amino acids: CASSPNLGLTGGDGSETQYF. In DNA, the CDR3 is TGTGCCAGCTCACCCAACCTCGGACTAACCGGTGGGGATGGTTCGGAGACCCAGTACTTC.

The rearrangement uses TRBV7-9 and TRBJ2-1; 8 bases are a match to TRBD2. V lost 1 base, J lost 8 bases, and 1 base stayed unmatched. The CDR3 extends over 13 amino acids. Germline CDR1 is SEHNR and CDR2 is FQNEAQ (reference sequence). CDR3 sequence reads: CASSLVGGDEQFF. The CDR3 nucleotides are TGTGCCAGCAGCTTAGTCGGGGGGGATGAGCAGTTCTTC. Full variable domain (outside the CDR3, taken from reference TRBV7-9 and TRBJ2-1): DTGVSQNPRHKITKRGQNVTFRCDPISEHNRLYWYRQTLGQGPEFLTYFQNEAQLEKSRLLSDRFSAERPKGSFSTLEIQRTEQGDSAMYLCASSLVGGDEQFFGPGTRLTVL.

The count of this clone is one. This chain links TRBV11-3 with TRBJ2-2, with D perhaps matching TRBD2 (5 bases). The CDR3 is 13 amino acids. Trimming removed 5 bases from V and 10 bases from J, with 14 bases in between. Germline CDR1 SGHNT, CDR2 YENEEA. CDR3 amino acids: CASSTQSGPELFF. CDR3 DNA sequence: TGTGCCAGCAGCACCCAAAGCGGCCCGGAGCTGTTTTTT. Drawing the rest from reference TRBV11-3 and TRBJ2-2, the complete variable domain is EAGVVQSPRYKIIEKKQPVAFWCNPISGHNTLYWYLQNLGQGPELLIRYENEEAVDDSQLPKDRFSAERLKGVDSTLKIQPAELGDSAVYLCASSTQSGPELFFGEGSRLTVL.

CDR3: CASSRVAGANVLTF. The CDR3 nucleotides are TGTGCCAGCAGCCGAGTCGCTGGGGCCAACGTCCTGACTTTC. The V gene is TRBV11-2, the J gene TRBJ2-6; no clear D. Germline loops: CDR1 SGHAT, CDR2 FQNNGV. The CDR3 totals 14 residues. Trimming took off 5 bases at V and 2 bases at J, with 7 bases between the two ends.

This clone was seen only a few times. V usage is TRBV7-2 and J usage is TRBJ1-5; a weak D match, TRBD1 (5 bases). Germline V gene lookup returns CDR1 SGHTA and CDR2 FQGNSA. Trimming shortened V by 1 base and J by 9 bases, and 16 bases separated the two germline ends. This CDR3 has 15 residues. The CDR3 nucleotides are TGTGCCAGCAGCTTAGGAGACAGCAGTTATCTGCCCCAGCATTTT. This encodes CASSLGDSSYLPQHF.

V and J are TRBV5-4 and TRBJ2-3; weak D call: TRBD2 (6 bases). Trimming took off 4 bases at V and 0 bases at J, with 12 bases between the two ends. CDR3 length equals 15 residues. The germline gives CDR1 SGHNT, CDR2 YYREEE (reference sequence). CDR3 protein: CASSLGRGSTDTQYF. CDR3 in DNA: TGTGCCAGCAGCCTAGGTCGGGGGAGCACAGATACGCAGTATTTT.

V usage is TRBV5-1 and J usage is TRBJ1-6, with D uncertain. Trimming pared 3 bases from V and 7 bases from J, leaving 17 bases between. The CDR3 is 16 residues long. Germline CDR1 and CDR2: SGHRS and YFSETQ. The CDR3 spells CASSSANDIGNSPLHF. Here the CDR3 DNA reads TGCGCCAGCAGCTCCGCGAATGACATCGGCAATTCACCCCTCCACTTT.

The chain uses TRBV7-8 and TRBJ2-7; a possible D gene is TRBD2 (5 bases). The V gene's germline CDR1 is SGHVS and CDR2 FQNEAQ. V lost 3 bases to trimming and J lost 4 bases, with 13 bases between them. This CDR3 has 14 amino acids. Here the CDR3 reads CASSLEAQTYEQYF. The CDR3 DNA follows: TGTGCCAGCAGCTTGGAGGCACAAACGTACGAGCAGTACTTC.

In DNA form, the CDR3 reads TGCAGTGCGCAACAGGGGGCGGGGGCTTTCTTT. It encodes CSAQQGAGAFF. The chain links TRBV20-1 to TRBJ1-1; TRBD1 matches 9 bases. Unmatched junction bases numbered 7, after V lost 6 bases and J lost 11 bases. Germline V gene lookup returns CDR1 DFQATT and CDR2 SNEGSKA (reference sequence). CDR3 length: 11 amino acids.

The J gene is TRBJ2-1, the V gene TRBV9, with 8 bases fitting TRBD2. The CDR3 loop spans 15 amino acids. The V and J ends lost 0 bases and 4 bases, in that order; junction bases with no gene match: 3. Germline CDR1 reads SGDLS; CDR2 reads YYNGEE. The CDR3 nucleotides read TGTGCCAGCAGCGTAGCGGGGGGGGAGTACAATGAGCAGTTCTTC. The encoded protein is CASSVAGGEYNEQFF. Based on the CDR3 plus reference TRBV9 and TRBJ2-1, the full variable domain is DSGVTQTPKHLITATGQRVTLRCSPRSGDLSVYWYQQSLDQGLQFLIQYYNGEERAKGNILERFSAQQFPDLHSELNLSSLELGDSALYFCASSVAGGEYNEQFFGPGTRLTVL.

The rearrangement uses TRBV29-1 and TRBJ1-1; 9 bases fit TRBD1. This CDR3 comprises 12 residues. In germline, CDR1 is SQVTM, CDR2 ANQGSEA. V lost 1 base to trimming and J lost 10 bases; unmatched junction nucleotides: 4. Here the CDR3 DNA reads TGCAGCGTTGAAGGGGGGACAGGGTCAGCTTTCTTT. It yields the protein CSVEGGTGSAFF.

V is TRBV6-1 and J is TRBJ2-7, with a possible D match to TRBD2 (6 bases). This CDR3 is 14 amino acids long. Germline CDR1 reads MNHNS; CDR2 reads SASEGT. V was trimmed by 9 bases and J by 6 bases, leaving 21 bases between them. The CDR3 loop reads CASSSPRDLLEQYF. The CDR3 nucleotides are TGTGCCAGTTCTTCCCCCCGGGACTTGCTCGAGCAGTACTTC.

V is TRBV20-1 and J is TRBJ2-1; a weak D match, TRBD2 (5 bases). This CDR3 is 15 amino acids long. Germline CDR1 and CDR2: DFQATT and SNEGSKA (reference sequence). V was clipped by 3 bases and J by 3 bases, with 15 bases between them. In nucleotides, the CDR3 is TGCAGTGCTAGTCTGGGCGGAGGCTTCTACAATGAGCAGTTCTTC. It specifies CSASLGGGFYNEQFF.

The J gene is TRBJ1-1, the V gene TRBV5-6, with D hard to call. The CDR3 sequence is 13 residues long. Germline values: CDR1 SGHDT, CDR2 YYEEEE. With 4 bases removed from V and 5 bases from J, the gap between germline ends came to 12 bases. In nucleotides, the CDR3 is TGTGCCAGCAGCCGGGCGGCGGGGACTGAAGCTTTCTTT. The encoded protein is CASSRAAGTEAFF.

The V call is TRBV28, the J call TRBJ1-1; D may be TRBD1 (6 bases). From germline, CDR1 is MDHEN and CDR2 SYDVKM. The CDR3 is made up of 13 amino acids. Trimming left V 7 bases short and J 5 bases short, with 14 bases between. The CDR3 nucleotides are TGTGCCAGCAACCGCGGGGGCTCGACTGAAGCTTTCTTT. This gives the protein CASNRGGSTEAFF. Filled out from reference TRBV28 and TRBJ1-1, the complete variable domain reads DVKVTQSSRYLVKRTGEKVFLECVQDMDHENMFWYRQDPGLGLRLIYFSYDVKMKEKGDIPEGYSVSREKKERFSLILESASTNQTSMYLCASNRGGSTEAFFGQGTRLTVV.

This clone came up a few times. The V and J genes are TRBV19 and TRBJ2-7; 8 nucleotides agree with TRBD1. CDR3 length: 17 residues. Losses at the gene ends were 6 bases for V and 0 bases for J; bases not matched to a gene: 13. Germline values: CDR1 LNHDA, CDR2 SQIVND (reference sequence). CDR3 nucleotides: TGTGCCAGTAGCCCCGGACAGGGCCAATCCTCCTCCTACGAGCAGTACTTC. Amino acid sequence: CASSPGQGQSSSYEQYF.

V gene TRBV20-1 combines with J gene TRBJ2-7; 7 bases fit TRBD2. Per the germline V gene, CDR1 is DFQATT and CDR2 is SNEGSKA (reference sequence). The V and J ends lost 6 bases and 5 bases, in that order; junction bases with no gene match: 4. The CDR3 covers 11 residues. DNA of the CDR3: TGCAGTGCGGGGAGGGGAAACGAGCAGTACTTC. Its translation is CSAGRGNEQYF.

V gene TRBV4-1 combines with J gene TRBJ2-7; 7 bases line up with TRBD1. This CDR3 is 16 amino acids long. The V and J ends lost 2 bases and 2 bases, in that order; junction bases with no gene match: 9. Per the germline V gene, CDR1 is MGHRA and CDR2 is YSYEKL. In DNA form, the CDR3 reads TGCGCCAGCAGCCAACGACGACCGGGACAGACCTACGAGCAGTACTTC. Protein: CASSQRRPGQTYEQYF.

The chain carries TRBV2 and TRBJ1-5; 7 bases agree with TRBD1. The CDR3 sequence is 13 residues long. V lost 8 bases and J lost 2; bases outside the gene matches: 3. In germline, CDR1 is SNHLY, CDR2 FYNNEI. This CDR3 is CASSQGGNQPQHF. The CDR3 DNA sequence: TGTGCCAGCTCCCAGGGGGGCAATCAGCCCCAGCATTTT. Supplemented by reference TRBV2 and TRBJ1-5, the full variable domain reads EPEVTQTPSHQVTQMGQEVILRCVPISNHLYFYWYRQILGQKVEFLVSFYNNEISEKSEIFDDQFSVERPDGSNFTLKIRSTKLEDSAMYFCASSQGGNQPQHFGDGTRLSIL.